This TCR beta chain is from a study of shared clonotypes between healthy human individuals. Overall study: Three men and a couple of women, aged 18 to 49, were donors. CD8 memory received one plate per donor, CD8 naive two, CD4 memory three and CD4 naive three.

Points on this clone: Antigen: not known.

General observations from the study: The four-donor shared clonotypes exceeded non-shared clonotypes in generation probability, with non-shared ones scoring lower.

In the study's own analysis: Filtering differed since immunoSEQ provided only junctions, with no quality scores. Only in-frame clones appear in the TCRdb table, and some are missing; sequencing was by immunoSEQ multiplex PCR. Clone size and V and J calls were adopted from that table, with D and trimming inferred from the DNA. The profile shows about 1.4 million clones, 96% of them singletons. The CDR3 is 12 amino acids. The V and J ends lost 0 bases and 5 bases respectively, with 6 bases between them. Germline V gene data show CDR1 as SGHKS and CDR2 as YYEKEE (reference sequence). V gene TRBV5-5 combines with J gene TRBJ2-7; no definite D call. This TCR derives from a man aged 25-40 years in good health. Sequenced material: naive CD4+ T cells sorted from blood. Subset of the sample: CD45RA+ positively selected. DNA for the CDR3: TGTGCCAGCAGCTTGGCTGGAAACGAGCAGTACTTC. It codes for CASSLAGNEQYF.